This paragraph covers one T cell receptor beta chain sequence. Sequenced by immunoSEQ multiplex PCR; TCRdb stores in-frame clones only, minus some. Of some 160,000 clones detected, approximately 91% appear once; the ten largest clones hold over 4.5%. This record belongs to a study of control samples from healthy donors and cancer patients. The ends were cut back, 5 bases at V and 10 bases at J, with 17 bases in the middle. The CDR3 has 13 amino acids. The germline V gene has CDR1 MNHEY and CDR2 SVGEGT. The sequenced sample was blood. The chain couples TRBV6-2 or TRBV6-3 to TRBJ1-1; D gene ambiguous. The origin of this receptor is a man younger than 45 in good health. DNA for the CDR3: TGTGCCAGCAGTACAACCTCGGACTTGGGAGCTTTCTTT. Translating it yields CASSTTSDLGAFF.